Listed here are 21 T cell receptor beta chains from one sample, sequenced in a study of blood T cell repertoires in COVID-19. Libraries were prepared by immunoSEQ multiplex PCR; TCRdb keeps only in-frame clonotypes and omits some of them. The sample holds 200,000 to 300,000 clones; about nine tenths are singletons and the top ten take under 3%. The sample was peripheral blood. The receptor set was obtained from a person aged 18-29 years with COVID-19, enrolled during active disease.

The chain is built from TRBV4-1 and TRBJ2-7; the match to TRBD1 covers 10 bases. Trimming took 1 base from V and 2 from J; bases not matched to a gene: 11. CDR1 is MGHRA and CDR2 is YSYEKL in the germline V gene. CDR3 length: 18 amino acids. The CDR3 DNA sequence: TGCGCCAGCAGCCAAGGTTCCCGGGACAGGGGTCCAACCTACGAGCAGTACTTC. This codes for CASSQGSRDRGPTYEQYF.

This rearrangement joins TRBV19 to TRBJ2-5; possibly TRBD2 for D (6 bases). The CDR3 sequence is 15 residues long. CDR1 is LNHDA and CDR2 is SQIVND in the germline V gene (reference sequence). V lost 10 bases, J lost 5 bases, and 23 bases lay in between. Written as DNA, the CDR3 is TGTGCCACGACCGCCTCGGTGGGGGGTAGTGAGACCCAGTACTTC. Translation: CATTASVGGSETQYF.

The genes are TRBV6-2 or TRBV6-3 and TRBJ1-2, with D unresolved. Looked up from germline, CDR1 is MNHEY and CDR2 is SVGEGT. The V and J ends lost 1 base and 7 bases respectively, with 4 bases between them. The CDR3 has 11 residues. CDR3 region: CASSYFSGYTF. DNA for the CDR3: TGTGCCAGCAGTTACTTTAGTGGCTACACCTTC.

This clone showed up just once. This chain uses TRBV18 with TRBJ2-7; no definite D call. The CDR3 covers 14 residues. The germline gives CDR1 KGHSH, CDR2 LQKENI. Trimming left V 2 bases short and J 3 bases short, with 11 bases between. Here the CDR3 reads CASSPGQANYEQYF. The CDR3 DNA reads TGTGCCAGCTCACCAGGGCAGGCCAACTACGAGCAGTACTTC.

V gene TRBV5-1 combines with J gene TRBJ2-5, with 10 bases aligning to TRBD1. V trimming: 5 bases; J trimming: 3 bases; junction bases outside the gene matches: 7. Per the germline V gene, CDR1 is SGHRS and CDR2 is YFSETQ. The CDR3 is 15 amino acids. In nucleotides, the CDR3 is TGCGCCAGCAGGCCCCAGGGGACAGGGGAAGAGACCCAGTACTTC. Residues: CASRPQGTGEETQYF.

This chain links TRBV28 with TRBJ1-5; tentative D call: TRBD1 (6 bases). The V gene's germline CDR1 is MDHEN and CDR2 SYDVKM. The CDR3 spans 16 residues. The V end lost 7 bases, the J end lost 5 bases, and 21 bases lay between the germline ends. CDR3 in DNA: TGTGCCAGCAAAAGAACCAGGGGATTTACGGATCAGCCCCAGCATTTT. Translation gives CASKRTRGFTDQPQHF.

The rearrangement links TRBV9 to TRBJ2-7; a weak D match, TRBD1 (5 bases). This CDR3 is 12 amino acids long. Trimming shortened V by 4 bases and J by 5 bases, and 10 bases separated the two germline ends. Per germline, CDR1 SGDLS and CDR2 YYNGEE. The CDR3 DNA follows: TGTGCCAGCAGCCCAGAAGGGGACGAGCAGTACTTC. Amino acid sequence: CASSPEGDEQYF.

This chain joins TRBV4-1 and TRBJ1-2; the D gene is possibly TRBD1 (6 bases). Looked up from germline, CDR1 is MGHRA and CDR2 is YSYEKL. This CDR3 spans 13 amino acids. Trimming stripped 2 bases from V and 10 bases from J, with 14 bases between. Written as DNA, the CDR3 is TGCGCCAGCAGCCAAACGGAACAGGGAGTCTACACCTTC. It codes for CASSQTEQGVYTF.

The J gene is TRBJ2-2, the V gene TRBV24-1; possible D gene TRBD1, 5 bases. The CDR3 loop spans 16 amino acids. Germline CDR1 KGHDR, CDR2 SFDVKD. V was cut by 6 bases and J by 1 base, with 14 bases left in between. CDR3 DNA: TGTGCCACCAGTTCGAGCAGGGCCGGGAACACCGGGGAGCTGTTTTTT. Translated, it gives CATSSSRAGNTGELFF.

The chain employs TRBV7-2 and TRBJ2-7; 7 nucleotides line up with TRBD2. Germline V gene data show CDR1 as SGHTA and CDR2 as FQGNSA. The CDR3 spans 14 residues. V lost 0 bases and J lost 2; bases outside the gene matches: 1. CDR3 sequence reads: CASSLAGGAYEQYF. The CDR3 DNA is TGTGCCAGCAGCTTAGCGGGAGGGGCCTACGAGCAGTACTTC.

A single count supports this clone. The V gene is TRBV5-4, the J gene TRBJ1-2; the match to TRBD1 covers 7 bases. CDR3 length: 13 residues. CDR1 is SGHNT and CDR2 is YYREEE in the germline V gene (reference sequence). V was clipped by 7 bases and J by 6 bases; unmatched bases: 9. As DNA, the CDR3 is TGTGCCAGCCAAAGCACAGGGGTGGATGGCTACACCTTC. This codes for CASQSTGVDGYTF.

J is TRBJ2-1 and V is TRBV5-1; tentative D call: TRBD2 (6 bases). The CDR3 extends over 16 amino acids. The germline V and J ends were trimmed by 0 bases and 2 bases, with 12 bases remaining between them. Germline-derived CDR1 and CDR2 are SGHRS and YFSETQ. The CDR3 protein is CASSLAAGGTYNEQFF. The CDR3 nucleotides read TGCGCCAGCAGCTTGGCCGCGGGCGGGACCTACAATGAGCAGTTCTTC.

The chain is built from TRBV10-3 and TRBJ2-1; no reliable D call. In germline, CDR1 is ENHRY, CDR2 SYGVKD. CDR3 length equals 14 residues. V was cut by 5 bases and J by 0 bases, with 8 bases left in between. In nucleotides, the CDR3 is TGTGCCATCAGTCCCGCTAGCTCCTACAATGAGCAGTTCTTC. This translates into CAISPASSYNEQFF.

The chain links TRBV10-1 to TRBJ1-3; D gene unclear. The CDR3 contains 16 residues. Germline loops: CDR1 WNHNN, CDR2 SYGVQD (reference sequence). V lost 4 bases and J 4 bases, leaving 17 bases between the germline ends. The CDR3 DNA reads TGCGCCAGCAGTGTTGGAGGTTCTAAGATGGGAAACACCATATATTTT. This translates into CASSVGGSKMGNTIYF.

The chain joins TRBV19 to TRBJ2-1; TRBD2 agrees at 11 bases. Germline CDR1 and CDR2: LNHDA and SQIVND (reference sequence). The ends lost 5 bases at V and 3 bases at J; junction bases unmatched: 3. This CDR3 comprises 15 residues. CDR3 region: CASSSTSGSYNEQFF. The CDR3 DNA is TGTGCCAGTAGTTCTACTAGCGGGAGCTACAATGAGCAGTTCTTC. Based on the CDR3 plus reference TRBV19 and TRBJ2-1, the full variable domain is DGGITQSPKYLFRKEGQNVTLSCEQNLNHDAMYWYRQDPGQGLRLIYYSQIVNDFQKGDIAEGYSVSREKKESFPLTVTSAQKNPTAFYLCASSSTSGSYNEQFFGPGTRLTVL.

This rearrangement joins TRBV4-3 to TRBJ2-2; 12 bases are shared with TRBD2. The length of the CDR3 is 18 residues. Germline CDR1 and CDR2: LGHNA and YSLEER. V dropped 0 bases and J dropped 6; count of bases not matched to a gene: 8. As DNA, the CDR3 is TGCGCCAGCAGCCAAGATAGGGCTAGCGGGAGGGCTGCCGGGGAGCTGTTTTTT. It encodes CASSQDRASGRAAGELFF.

The V call is TRBV27, the J call TRBJ2-1; 8 nucleotides agree with TRBD2. The trim removed 2 bases at V and 0 bases at J, leaving 15 bases unmatched. Germline lookup yields CDR1 MNHEY and CDR2 SMNVEV (reference sequence). There are 20 residues in the CDR3. The CDR3 nucleotides are TGTGCCAGCAGTTTAACAGGGACACCCGGACTAGCCCGCTCCTACAATGAGCAGTTCTTC. The encoded protein is CASSLTGTPGLARSYNEQFF.

This rearrangement joins TRBV6-5 to TRBJ2-3, with D unclear. The germline V gene encodes CDR1 MNHEY and CDR2 SVGAGI. Trimming shortened V by 6 bases and J by 13 bases, and 14 bases separated the two germline ends. The CDR3 has 11 amino acids. The CDR3 DNA is TGTGCCAGCAGAAACGGCCCAGAGGAGTATTTT. Translation: CASRNGPEEYF.

The gene calls are TRBV9 and TRBJ2-3, with TRBD1 identical over 8 bases. J gave up 4 bases and V 4 bases, and 5 bases lay outside the gene matches. The CDR3 has 14 residues. Looked up from germline, CDR1 is SGDLS and CDR2 is YYNGEE. The CDR3 coding sequence is TGTGCCAGCAGCCTCTCGACAGGGGCAGATACGCAGTATTTT. It is translated as CASSLSTGADTQYF.

The V gene is TRBV24-1, the J gene TRBJ1-2; unclear D gene. The CDR3 has 17 residues. V shed 2 bases and J shed 0 bases, with 15 bases lying between them. CDR1 and CDR2 from the germline V gene are KGHDR and SFDVKD. CDR3 loop: CATSDSDGGTANYGYTF. For the CDR3, the DNA is TGTGCCACCAGTGATTCGGACGGAGGAACAGCTAACTATGGCTACACCTTC.

V and J are TRBV4-1 and TRBJ2-6; 9 nucleotides match TRBD1. V was clipped by 2 bases and J by 0 bases; unmatched bases: 5. Germline assignment: CDR1 MGHRA and CDR2 YSYEKL. CDR3 length equals 18 residues. CDR3 DNA sequence: TGCGCCAGCAGCCAACCGGGACAGGGAAGCTCTGGGGCCAACGTCCTGACTTTC. It translates to CASSQPGQGSSGANVLTF.